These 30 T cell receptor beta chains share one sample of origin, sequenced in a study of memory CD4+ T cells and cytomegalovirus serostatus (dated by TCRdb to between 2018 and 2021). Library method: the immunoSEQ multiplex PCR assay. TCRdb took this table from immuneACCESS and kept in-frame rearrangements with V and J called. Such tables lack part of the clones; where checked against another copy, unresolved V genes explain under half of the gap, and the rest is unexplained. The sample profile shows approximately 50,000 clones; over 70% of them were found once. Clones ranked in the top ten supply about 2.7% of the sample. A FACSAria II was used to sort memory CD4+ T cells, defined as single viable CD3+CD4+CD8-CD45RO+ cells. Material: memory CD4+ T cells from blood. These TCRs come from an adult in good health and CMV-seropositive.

This chain's CDR3 is CASSLRQGQGRTEAFF. CDR3 in DNA: TGTGCCAGCAGCCTGCGCCAAGGACAGGGGAGGACTGAAGCTTTCTTT. The chain couples TRBV7-6 to TRBJ1-1; 9 nucleotides match TRBD1. From germline, CDR1 is SGHVS and CDR2 FNYEAQ. The V and J ends lost 5 bases and 5 bases, in that order; junction bases with no gene match: 12. CDR3 length equals 16 residues.

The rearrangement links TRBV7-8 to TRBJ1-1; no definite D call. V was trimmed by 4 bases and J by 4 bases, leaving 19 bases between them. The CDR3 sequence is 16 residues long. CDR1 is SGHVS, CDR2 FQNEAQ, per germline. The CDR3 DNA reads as TGTGCCAGCAGCTCAATACTTCGGCCCACGGGCACTGAAGCTTTCTTT. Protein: CASSSILRPTGTEAFF.

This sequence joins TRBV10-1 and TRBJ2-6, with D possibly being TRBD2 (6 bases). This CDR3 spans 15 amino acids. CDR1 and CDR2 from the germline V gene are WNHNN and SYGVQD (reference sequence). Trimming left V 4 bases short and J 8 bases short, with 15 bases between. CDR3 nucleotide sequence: TGCGCCAGCAGTGGGCGGGACGACGTCTCCAACGTCCTGACTTTC. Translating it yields CASSGRDDVSNVLTF.

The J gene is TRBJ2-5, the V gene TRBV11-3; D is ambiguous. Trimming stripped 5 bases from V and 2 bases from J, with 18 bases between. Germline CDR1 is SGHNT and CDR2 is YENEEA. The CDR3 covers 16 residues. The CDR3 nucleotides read TGTGCCAGCAGCCGTATCGGCCGAACAAGTCAAGAGACCCAGTACTTC. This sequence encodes CASSRIGRTSQETQYF.

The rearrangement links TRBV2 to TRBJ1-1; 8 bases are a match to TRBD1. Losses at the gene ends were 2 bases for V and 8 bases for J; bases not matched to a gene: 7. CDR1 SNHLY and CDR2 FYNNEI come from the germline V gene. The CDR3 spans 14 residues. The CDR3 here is CASSERRGQGEAFF. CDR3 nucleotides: TGTGCCAGCAGTGAAAGACGAGGACAGGGAGAAGCTTTCTTT.

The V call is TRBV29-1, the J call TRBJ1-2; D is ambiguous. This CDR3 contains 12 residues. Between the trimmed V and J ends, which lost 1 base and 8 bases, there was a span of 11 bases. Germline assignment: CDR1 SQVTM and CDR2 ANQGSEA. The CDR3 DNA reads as TGCAGCGTTGAAGGGCAGGCCCCCGGCTACACCTTC. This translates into CSVEGQAPGYTF.

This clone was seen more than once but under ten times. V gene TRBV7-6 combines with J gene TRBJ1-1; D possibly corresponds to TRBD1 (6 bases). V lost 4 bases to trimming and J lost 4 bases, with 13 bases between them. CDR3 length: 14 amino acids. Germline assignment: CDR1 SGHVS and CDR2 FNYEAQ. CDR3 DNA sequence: TGTGCCAGCAGCTCTGGACAGTTGGGCACTGAAGCTTTCTTT. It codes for CASSSGQLGTEAFF.

CDR3 loop: CASSPGGLAGLTDTQYF. CDR3 bases: TGCGCCAGCAGCCCGGGGGGACTAGCGGGCCTCACAGATACGCAGTATTTT. The chain carries TRBV5-1 and TRBJ2-3; 12 positions agree with TRBD2. CDR3 length: 17 amino acids. Trimming at V came to 4 bases and at J to 2 bases, leaving 8 bases not matched to a gene. Germline V gene data show CDR1 as SGHRS and CDR2 as YFSETQ. Variable domain in full (rest from reference TRBV5-1 and TRBJ2-3): KAGVTQTPRYLIKTRGQQVTLSCSPISGHRSVSWYQQTPGQGLQFLFEYFSETQRNKGNFPGRFSGRQFSNSRSEMNVSTLELGDSALYLCASSPGGLAGLTDTQYFGPGTRLTVL.

In nucleotides, the CDR3 is TGCAGTGCTAGATCCAGGGTGGAGCAGTTCTTC. Translating it yields CSARSRVEQFF. This chain connects TRBV20-1 to TRBJ2-1; TRBD1 is a possible D gene (5 bases). Trimming stripped 2 bases from V and 10 bases from J, with 9 bases between. This CDR3 has 11 residues. The germline CDR1 and CDR2 sequences are DFQATT and SNEGSKA (reference sequence).

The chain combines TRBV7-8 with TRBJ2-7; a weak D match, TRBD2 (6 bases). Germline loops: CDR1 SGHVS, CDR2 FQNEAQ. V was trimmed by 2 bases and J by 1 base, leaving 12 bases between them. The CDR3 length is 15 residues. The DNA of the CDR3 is TGTGCCAGCAGCTTATTATCGGGACTTTCCTACGAGCAGTACGTC. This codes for CASSLLSGLSYEQYV.

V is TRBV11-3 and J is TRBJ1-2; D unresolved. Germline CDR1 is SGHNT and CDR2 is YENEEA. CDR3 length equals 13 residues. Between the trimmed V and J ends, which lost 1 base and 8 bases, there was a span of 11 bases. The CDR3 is CASSLVGSQGYTF. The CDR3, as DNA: TGTGCCAGCAGCTTAGTAGGGTCCCAAGGCTACACCTTC.

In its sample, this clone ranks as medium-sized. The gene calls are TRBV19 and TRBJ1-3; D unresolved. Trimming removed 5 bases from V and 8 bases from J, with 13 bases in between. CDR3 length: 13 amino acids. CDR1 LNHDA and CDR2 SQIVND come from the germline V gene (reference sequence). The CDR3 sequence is CASSLIPGHTIYF. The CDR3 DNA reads TGTGCCAGTAGTCTTATTCCGGGCCACACCATATATTTT.

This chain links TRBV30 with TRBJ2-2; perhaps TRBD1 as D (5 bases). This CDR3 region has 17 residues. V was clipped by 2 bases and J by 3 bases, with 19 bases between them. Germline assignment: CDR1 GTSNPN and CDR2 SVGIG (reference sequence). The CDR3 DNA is TGTGCCTGGAGTTCGACCAGGACACGACCCCACACCGGGGAGCTGTTTTTT. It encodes CAWSSTRTRPHTGELFF.

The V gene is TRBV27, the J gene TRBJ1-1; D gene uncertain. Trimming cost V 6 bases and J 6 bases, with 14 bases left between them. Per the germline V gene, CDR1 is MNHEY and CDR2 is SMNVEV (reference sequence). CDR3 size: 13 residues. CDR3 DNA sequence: TGTGCCAGCAGCCAGAAGGAGGTCGCTGAAGCTTTCTTT. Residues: CASSQKEVAEAFF.

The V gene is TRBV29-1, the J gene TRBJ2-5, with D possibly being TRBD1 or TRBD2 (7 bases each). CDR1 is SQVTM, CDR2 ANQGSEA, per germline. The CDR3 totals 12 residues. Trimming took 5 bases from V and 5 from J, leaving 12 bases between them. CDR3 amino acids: CSVYQGGETQYF. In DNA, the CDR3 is TGCAGCGTTTACCAGGGGGGGGAGACCCAGTACTTC.

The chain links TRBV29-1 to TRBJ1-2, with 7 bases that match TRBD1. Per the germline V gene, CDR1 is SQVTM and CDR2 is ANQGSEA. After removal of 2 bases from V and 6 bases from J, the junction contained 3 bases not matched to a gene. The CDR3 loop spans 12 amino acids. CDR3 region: CSVERTGDGYTF. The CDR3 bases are TGCAGCGTTGAACGCACAGGGGATGGCTACACCTTC.

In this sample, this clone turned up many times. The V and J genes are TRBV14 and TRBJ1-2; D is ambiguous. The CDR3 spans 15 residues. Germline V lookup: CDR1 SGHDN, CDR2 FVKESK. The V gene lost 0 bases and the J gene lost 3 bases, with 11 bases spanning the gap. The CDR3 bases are TGTGCCAGCAGCCAAGATAGAGCGGAAGACTATGGCTACACCTTC. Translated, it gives CASSQDRAEDYGYTF.

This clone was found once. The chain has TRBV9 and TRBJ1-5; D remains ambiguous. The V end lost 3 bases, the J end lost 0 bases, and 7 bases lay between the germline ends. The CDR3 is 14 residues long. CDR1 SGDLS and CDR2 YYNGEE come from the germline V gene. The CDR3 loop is CASSGINSNQPQHF. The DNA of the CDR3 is TGTGCCAGCAGCGGAATAAATAGCAATCAGCCCCAGCATTTT. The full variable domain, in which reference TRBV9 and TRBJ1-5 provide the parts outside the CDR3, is DSGVTQTPKHLITATGQRVTLRCSPRSGDLSVYWYQQSLDQGLQFLIQYYNGEERAKGNILERFSAQQFPDLHSELNLSSLELGDSALYFCASSGINSNQPQHFGDGTRLSIL.

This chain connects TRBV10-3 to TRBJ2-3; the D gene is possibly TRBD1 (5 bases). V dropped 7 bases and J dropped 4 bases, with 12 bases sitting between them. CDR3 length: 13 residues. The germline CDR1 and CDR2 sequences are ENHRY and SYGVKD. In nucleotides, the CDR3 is TGTGCCATCAAGGGGAATGACCCAGATACGCAGTATTTT. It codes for CAIKGNDPDTQYF.

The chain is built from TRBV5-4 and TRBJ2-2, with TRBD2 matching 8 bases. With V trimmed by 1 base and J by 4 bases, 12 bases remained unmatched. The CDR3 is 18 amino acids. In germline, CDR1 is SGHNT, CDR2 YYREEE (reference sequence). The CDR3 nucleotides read TGTGCCAGCAGCTTGAGGTTCCGTACTAGCGGACCCACCGGGGAGCTGTTTTTT. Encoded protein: CASSLRFRTSGPTGELFF.

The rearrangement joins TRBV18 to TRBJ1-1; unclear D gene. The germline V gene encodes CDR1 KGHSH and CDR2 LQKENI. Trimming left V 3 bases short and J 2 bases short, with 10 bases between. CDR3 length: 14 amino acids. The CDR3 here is CASSPAIGNTEAFF. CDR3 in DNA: TGTGCCAGCTCACCCGCAATAGGTAACACTGAAGCTTTCTTT.

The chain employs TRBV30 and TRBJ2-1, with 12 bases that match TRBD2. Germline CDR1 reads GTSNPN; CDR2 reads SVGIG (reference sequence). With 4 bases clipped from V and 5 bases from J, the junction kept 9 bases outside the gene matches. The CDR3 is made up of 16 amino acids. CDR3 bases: TGTGCCTGGAATTCTGGACTAGCGGGGCTTAACAATGAGCAGTTCTTC. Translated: CAWNSGLAGLNNEQFF. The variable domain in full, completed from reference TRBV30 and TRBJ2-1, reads SQTIHQWPATLVQPVGSPLSLECTVEGTSNPNLYWYRQAAGRGLQLLFYSVGIGQISSEVPQNLSASRPQDRQFILSSKKLLLSDSGFYLCAWNSGLAGLNNEQFFGPGTRLTVL.

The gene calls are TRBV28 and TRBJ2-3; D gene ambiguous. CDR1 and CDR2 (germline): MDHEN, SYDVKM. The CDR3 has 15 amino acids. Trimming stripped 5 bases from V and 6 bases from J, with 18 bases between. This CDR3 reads CASSPGGSGSDTQYF. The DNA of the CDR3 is TGTGCCAGCAGTCCCGGTGGTTCGGGTTCGGATACGCAGTATTTT.

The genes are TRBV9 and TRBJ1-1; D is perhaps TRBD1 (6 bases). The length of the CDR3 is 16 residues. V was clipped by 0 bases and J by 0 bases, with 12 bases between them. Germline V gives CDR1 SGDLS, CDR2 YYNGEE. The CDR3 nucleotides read TGTGCCAGCAGCGTAGCGGCAGGGGCGGTGAACACTGAAGCTTTCTTT. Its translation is CASSVAAGAVNTEAFF.

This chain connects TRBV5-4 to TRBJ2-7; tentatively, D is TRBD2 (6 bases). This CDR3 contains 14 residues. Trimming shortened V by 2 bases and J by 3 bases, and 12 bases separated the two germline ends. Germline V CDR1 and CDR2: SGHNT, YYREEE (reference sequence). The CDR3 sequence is CASSFGRPSYEQYF. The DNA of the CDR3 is TGTGCCAGCAGCTTTGGGAGGCCGAGCTACGAGCAGTACTTC.

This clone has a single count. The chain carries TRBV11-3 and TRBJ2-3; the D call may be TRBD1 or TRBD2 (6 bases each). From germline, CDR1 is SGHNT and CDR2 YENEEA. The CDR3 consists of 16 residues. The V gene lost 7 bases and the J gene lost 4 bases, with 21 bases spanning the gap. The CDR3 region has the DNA TGTGCCAGCACCTACCGACGGGGGCATATGGCAGATACGCAGTATTTT. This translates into CASTYRRGHMADTQYF.

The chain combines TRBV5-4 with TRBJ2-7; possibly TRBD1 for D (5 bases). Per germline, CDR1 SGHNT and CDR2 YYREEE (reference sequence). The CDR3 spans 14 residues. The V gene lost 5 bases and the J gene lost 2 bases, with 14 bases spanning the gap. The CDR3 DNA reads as TGTGCCAGCAGTACCAGGGTAGGGGCCTACGAGCAGTACTTC. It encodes CASSTRVGAYEQYF.

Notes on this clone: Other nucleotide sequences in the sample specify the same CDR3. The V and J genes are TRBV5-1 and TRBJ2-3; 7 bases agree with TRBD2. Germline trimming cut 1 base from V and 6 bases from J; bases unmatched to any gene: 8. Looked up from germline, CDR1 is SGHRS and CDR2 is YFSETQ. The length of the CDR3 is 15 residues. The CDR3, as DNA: TGCGCCAGCAGCTTGCGGGGTCTAGCGGCCGATACGCAGTATTTT. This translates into CASSLRGLAADTQYF. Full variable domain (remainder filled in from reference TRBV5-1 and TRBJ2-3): KAGVTQTPRYLIKTRGQQVTLSCSPISGHRSVSWYQQTPGQGLQFLFEYFSETQRNKGNFPGRFSGRQFSNSRSEMNVSTLELGDSALYLCASSLRGLAADTQYFGPGTRLTVL.

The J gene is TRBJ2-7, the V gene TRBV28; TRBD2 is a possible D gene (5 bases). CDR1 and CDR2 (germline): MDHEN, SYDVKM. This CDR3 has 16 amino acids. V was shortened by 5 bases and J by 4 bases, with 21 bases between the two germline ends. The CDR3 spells CASSPAKSGKRYEQYF. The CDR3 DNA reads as TGTGCCAGCAGTCCCGCCAAGTCGGGGAAGCGGTACGAGCAGTACTTC.

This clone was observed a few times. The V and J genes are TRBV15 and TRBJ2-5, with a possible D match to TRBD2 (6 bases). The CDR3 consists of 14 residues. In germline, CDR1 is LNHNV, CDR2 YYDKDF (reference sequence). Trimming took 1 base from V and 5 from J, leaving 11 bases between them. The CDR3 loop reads CATSRAGVTETQYF. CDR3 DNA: TGTGCCACCAGCAGAGCGGGAGTAACGGAGACCCAGTACTTC. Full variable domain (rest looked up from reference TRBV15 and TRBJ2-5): DAMVIQNPRYQVTQFGKPVTLSCSQTLNHNVMYWYQQKSSQAPKLLFHYYDKDFNNEADTPDNFQSRRPNTSFCFLDIRSPGLGDTAMYLCATSRAGVTETQYFGPGTRLLVL.